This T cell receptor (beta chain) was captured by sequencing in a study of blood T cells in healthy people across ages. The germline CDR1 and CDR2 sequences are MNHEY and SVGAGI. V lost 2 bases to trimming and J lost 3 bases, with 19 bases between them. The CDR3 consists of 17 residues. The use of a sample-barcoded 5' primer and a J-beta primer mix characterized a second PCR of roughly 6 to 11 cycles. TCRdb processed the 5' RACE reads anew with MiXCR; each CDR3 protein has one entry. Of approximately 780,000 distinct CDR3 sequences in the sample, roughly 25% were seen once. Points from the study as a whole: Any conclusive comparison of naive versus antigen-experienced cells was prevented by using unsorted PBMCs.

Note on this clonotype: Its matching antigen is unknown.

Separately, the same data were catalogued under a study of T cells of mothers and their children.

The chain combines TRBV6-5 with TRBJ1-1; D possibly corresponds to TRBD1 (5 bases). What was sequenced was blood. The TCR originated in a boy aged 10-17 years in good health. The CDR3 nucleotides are TGTGCCAGCAGTTACGAGCAGGGAAGGCCTCTTTACACTGAAGCTTTCTTT. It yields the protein CASSYEQGRPLYTEAFF.